This paragraph covers one T cell receptor (beta chain) sequence. Enrollees, about 18 to 90 years old, lived in 24 US areas. Participants classified as exposed had met a COVID-19 case within 2 weeks before study entry. This record belongs to a study of blood T cell repertoires in COVID-19. Study-level information: The cDNA or gDNA used as material had been derived from T cells, B-cell-depleted T cells, or PBMCs.

Assay: immunoSEQ multiplex PCR; the TCRdb copy retains only in-frame clones and omits some. The profile covers around 340,000 clones, with about 88% appearing a single time and over 1% taken by the ten largest. The clonotype was recovered from a woman younger than 45 who had been exposed to COVID-19. Sample: PBMCs or T cells enriched from blood (not recorded which).

This chain's CDR3 is CASSLGAGGYTF. CDR3 sequence (DNA): TGTGCCAGCAGCTTGGGGGCAGGCGGCTACACCTTC. The chain carries TRBV5-6 and TRBJ1-2, with D uncertain. V was cut by 0 bases and J by 8 bases, with 8 bases left in between. Germline CDR1 SGHDT, CDR2 YYEEEE. This CDR3 is 12 amino acids long.